This is a list of T cell receptor beta chains from one sample in a study of blood T cells in healthy people across ages. TCRdb re-called the 5' RACE reads with MiXCR, one entry per CDR3 protein. The sample shows about 1 million distinct CDR3 sequences, under 45% of them seen only once. Sequencing was performed on blood. The receptors originated from a woman in her sixties or seventies in good health. CDR3s include the opening cysteine and the closing phenylalanine or tryptophan. Fields, in order: V gene, J gene, clone size, D gene, CDR3 protein, CDR3 DNA. The D gene is left open where the match is weak. Not all rows give a size; the values are once, few, many and, for expanded clones, a class.

TRBV7-9	TRBJ2-1	NA	NA	CASSGVDGEQFF	TGTGCCAGCAGCGGTGTGGACGGGGAGCAGTTCTTC
TRBV19	TRBJ2-1	NA	NA	CATATGGEQFF	TGTGCCACCGCGACAGGTGGTGAGCAGTTCTTC
TRBV9	TRBJ2-1	few	NA	CASSATPHEQFF	TGTGCCAGCAGCGCCACCCCCCATGAGCAGTTCTTC
TRBV29-1	TRBJ1-1	few	NA	CSVRDGTEAFF	TGCAGCGTTAGAGATGGCACTGAAGCTTTCTTT
TRBV2	TRBJ2-5	few	NA	CASLRGEGTQTQYF	TGTGCCAGCCTCAGGGGGGAGGGGACGCAGACCCAGTACTTC
TRBV7-2	TRBJ2-5	few	TRBD1	CASSPKRTGQETQYF	TGTGCCAGCAGCCCCAAGAGGACAGGACAAGAGACCCAGTACTTC
TRBV5-1	TRBJ1-1	many	NA	CASSARTDQNTEAFF	TGCGCCAGCAGCGCTAGGACAGACCAGAACACTGAAGCTTTCTTT
TRBV9	TRBJ2-3	few	NA	CASSVGANTDTQYF	TGTGCCAGCAGCGTAGGGGCCAACACAGATACGCAGTATTTT
TRBV4-2	TRBJ2-5	NA	NA	CASSQVQAREWETQYF	TGTGCCAGCAGCCAAGTCCAGGCGAGGGAATGGGAGACCCAGTACTTC
TRBV3-1	TRBJ1-1	NA	TRBD1	CASSQEGQGATEAFF	TGTGCCAGCAGCCAAGAGGGACAGGGGGCAACTGAAGCTTTCTTT
TRBV9	TRBJ2-1	few	TRBD2	CASSPSGDLYNEQFF	TGTGCCAGCAGCCCGAGCGGGGACCTGTACAATGAGCAGTTCTTC
TRBV20-1	TRBJ2-1	NA	NA	CSTKLLATQFF	TGCAGTACTAAACTTCTAGCGACCCAGTTCTTC
TRBV27	TRBJ2-5	few	TRBD2	CASSPGTSGGRTQYF	TGTGCCAGCAGTCCCGGGACTAGCGGGGGCCGGACCCAGTACTTC
TRBV7-9	TRBJ2-5	few	NA	CASSLPSAAWTQYF	TGTGCCAGCAGCCTTCCTAGCGCCGCTTGGACCCAGTACTTC
TRBV20-1	TRBJ1-4	NA	NA	CSARAHRRATNEKLFF	TGCAGTGCTAGAGCTCACAGGCGCGCAACTAATGAAAAACTGTTTTTT
TRBV12-3/TRBV12-4	TRBJ2-4	NA	NA	CASSLQGGGVREQYF	TGTGCCAGCAGTTTACAGGGGGGCGGCGTTAGGGAGCAGTACTTC
TRBV20-1	TRBJ2-1	NA	NA	CSVRDLDGWGPSSYNEQFF	TGCAGTGTCAGGGACCTTGATGGTTGGGGGCCAAGCTCCTACAATGAGCAGTTCTTC
TRBV12-5	TRBJ2-7	few	TRBD1	CASGLLRQGSYEQYF	TGTGCTAGTGGCCTTCTCAGACAGGGGAGCTACGAGCAGTACTTC
TRBV3-1	TRBJ2-3	few	NA	CASSQDHFQDTQYF	TGTGCCAGCAGCCAAGACCATTTTCAAGATACGCAGTATTTT
TRBV29-1	TRBJ2-1	NA	TRBD1	CSVGQGNEQFF	TGCAGCGTTGGACAGGGGAATGAGCAGTTCTTC
TRBV28	TRBJ1-2	few	NA	CASSRRPSGYTF	TGTGCCAGCAGTCGACGGCCGTCTGGCTACACCTTC
TRBV20-1	TRBJ2-5	NA	NA	CSAYPTGRDYRVGETQYF	TGCAGTGCGTACCCGACAGGTCGGGACTACCGAGTTGGGGAGACCCAGTACTTC
TRBV6-1	TRBJ1-2	NA	NA	CASSEARNGYTF	TGTGCCAGCAGTGAAGCCAGGAATGGCTACACCTTC
TRBV6-5	TRBJ2-2	NA	NA	CASTSWPGELFF	TGTGCCAGCACCTCGTGGCCCGGGGAGCTGTTTTTT
TRBV6-5	TRBJ2-7	few	TRBD1	CATGQGADEQYF	TGTGCCACCGGACAGGGGGCGGACGAGCAGTACTTC
TRBV20-1	TRBJ2-2	few	NA	CSASEGHQDTGELFF	TGCAGTGCTAGCGAGGGACACCAAGACACCGGGGAGCTGTTTTTT
TRBV29-1	TRBJ2-1	few	NA	CSAEVSSGNNEQFF	TGCAGCGCAGAGGTTAGCTCGGGGAACAATGAGCAGTTCTTC
TRBV6-2/TRBV6-3	TRBJ2-7	NA	NA	CASSDSIRGEQYF	TGTGCCAGCAGTGACTCGATTAGAGGAGAGCAGTACTTC
TRBV18	TRBJ2-1	once	NA	CASPPPGNEQFF	TGTGCCAGCCCACCACCAGGCAATGAGCAGTTCTTC
TRBV6-2/TRBV6-3	TRBJ2-7	NA	NA	CASSSSGLAYEQYF	NA
TRBV20-1	TRBJ2-7	once	TRBD2	CSAEAGSSYNEQYF	TGCAGTGCTGAAGCGGGAAGCTCCTACAATGAGCAGTACTTC
TRBV6-1	TRBJ1-5	NA	TRBD1	CASSEAGTGGQPQHF	TGTGCCAGCAGTGAAGCAGGGACAGGGGGTCAGCCCCAGCATTTT
TRBV2	TRBJ1-1	NA	NA	CASSSPGRGTAEAFF	TGTGCCAGCAGTTCACCGGGACGGGGAACGGCTGAAGCTTTCTTT
TRBV5-5	TRBJ2-3	NA	NA	CASSLWEGATDTQYF	TGTGCCAGCAGCTTGTGGGAGGGGGCCACAGATACGCAGTATTTT
TRBV11-2	TRBJ2-5	few	NA	CASSLEAYRYQETQYF	TGTGCCAGCAGCTTAGAGGCCTATCGGTACCAAGAGACCCAGTACTTC